Included here is one T cell receptor beta chain sequence, with context. V was clipped by 5 bases and J by 7 bases; unmatched bases: 12. This CDR3 region has 15 residues. The germline V gene has CDR1 SEHNR and CDR2 FQNEAQ (reference sequence). The data are from a study of control samples from healthy donors and cancer patients. Some clones are missing from TCRdb's copy, which holds only in-frame ones; the method was immunoSEQ multiplex PCR. The sample has about 180,000 clones; roughly 94% are singletons. The rearrangement uses TRBV7-9 and TRBJ1-1; 8 bases align to TRBD1. The sequence was collected from a woman under 30 in good health. The specimen sequenced was blood. This CDR3 is CASSQDVPGGIEAFF. The DNA for the CDR3 is TGTGCCAGCAGCCAAGATGTTCCAGGGGGCATTGAAGCTTTCTTT.